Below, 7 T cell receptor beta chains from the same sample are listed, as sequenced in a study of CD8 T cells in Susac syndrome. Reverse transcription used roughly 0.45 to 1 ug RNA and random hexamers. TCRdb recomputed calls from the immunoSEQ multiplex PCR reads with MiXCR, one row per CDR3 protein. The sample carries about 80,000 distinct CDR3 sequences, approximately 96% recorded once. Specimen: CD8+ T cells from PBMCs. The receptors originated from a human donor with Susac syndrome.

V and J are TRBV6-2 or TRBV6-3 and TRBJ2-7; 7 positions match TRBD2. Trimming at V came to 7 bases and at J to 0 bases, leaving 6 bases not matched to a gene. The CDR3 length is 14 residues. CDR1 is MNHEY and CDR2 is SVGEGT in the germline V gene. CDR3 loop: CASIGGESSYEQYV. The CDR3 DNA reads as TGTGCCAGCATTGGGGGGGAAAGCTCCTACGAGCAGTACGTC.

This CDR3 reads CSVPQSINEQFF. The CDR3 nucleotides are TGCAGCGTTCCCCAGTCTATCAATGAGCAGTTCTTC. The rearrangement joins TRBV29-1 to TRBJ2-1, with D unclear. In germline, CDR1 is SQVTM, CDR2 ANQGSEA. There are 12 residues in the CDR3. Trimming cost V 5 bases and J 6 bases, with 11 bases left between them.

CDR3 DNA sequence: TGTGCCAGCAGCCAGGGACAGGGGAAGAACTACGAGCAGTACGTC. Encoded protein: CASSQGQGKNYEQYV. The chain carries TRBV13 and TRBJ2-7; 10 positions agree with TRBD1. Germline V gene data show CDR1 as PRHDT and CDR2 as FYEKMQ (reference sequence). The CDR3 spans 15 residues. V dropped 5 bases and J dropped 3; count of bases not matched to a gene: 7.

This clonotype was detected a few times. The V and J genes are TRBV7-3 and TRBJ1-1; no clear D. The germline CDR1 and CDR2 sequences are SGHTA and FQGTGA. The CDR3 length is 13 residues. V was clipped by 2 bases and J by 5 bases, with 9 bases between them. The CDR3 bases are TGTGCCAGCAGCTTAGGTGGCGGGACTGAAGCTTTCTTT. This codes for CASSLGGGTEAFF. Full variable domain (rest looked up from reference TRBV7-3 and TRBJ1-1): GAGVSQTPSNKVTEKGKYVELRCDPISGHTALYWYRQSLGQGPEFLIYFQGTGAADDSGLPNDRFFAVRPEGSVSTLKIQRTERGDSAVYLCASSLGGGTEAFFGQGTRLTVV.

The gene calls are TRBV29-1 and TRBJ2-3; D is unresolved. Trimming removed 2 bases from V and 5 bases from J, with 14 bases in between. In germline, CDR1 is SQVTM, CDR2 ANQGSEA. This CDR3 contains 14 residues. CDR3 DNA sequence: TGCAGCGTTGAATTCCCCGATTCGCAAGATACGCAGTATTTT. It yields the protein CSVEFPDSQDTQYF.

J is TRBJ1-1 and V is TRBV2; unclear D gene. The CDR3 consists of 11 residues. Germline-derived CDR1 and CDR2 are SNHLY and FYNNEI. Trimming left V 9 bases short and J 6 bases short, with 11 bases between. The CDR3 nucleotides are TGTGCCAGTCATGGGCGGGCTGAAGCTTTCTTT. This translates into CASHGRAEAFF.

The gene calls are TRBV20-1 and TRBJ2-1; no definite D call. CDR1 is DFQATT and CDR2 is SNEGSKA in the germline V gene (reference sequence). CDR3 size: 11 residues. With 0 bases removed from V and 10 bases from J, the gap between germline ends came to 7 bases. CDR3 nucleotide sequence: TGCAGTGCTAGAGATTCACTAGAGCAGTTCTTC. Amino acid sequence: CSARDSLEQFF.